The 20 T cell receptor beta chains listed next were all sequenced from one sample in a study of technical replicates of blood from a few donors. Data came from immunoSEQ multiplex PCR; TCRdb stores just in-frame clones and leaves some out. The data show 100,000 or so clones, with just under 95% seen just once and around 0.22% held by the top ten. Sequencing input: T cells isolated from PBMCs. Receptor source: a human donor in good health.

The CDR3 nucleotides read TGTGCCAGTAGGGCCGGGGGGAATTTCGGCAATCAGCCCCAGCATTTT. Translated, it gives CASRAGGNFGNQPQHF. V usage is TRBV19 and J usage is TRBJ1-5; a possible D gene is TRBD1 (5 bases). The CDR3 is made up of 16 amino acids. Germline values: CDR1 LNHDA, CDR2 SQIVND (reference sequence). Trimming removed 6 bases at V and 2 bases at J, with 17 bases between.

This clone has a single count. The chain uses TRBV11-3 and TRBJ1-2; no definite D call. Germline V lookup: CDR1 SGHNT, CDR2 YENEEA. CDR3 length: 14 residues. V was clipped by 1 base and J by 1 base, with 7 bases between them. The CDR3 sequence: CASSLGRDNYGYTF. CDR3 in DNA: TGTGCCAGCAGCTTAGGACGGGATAACTATGGCTACACCTTC.

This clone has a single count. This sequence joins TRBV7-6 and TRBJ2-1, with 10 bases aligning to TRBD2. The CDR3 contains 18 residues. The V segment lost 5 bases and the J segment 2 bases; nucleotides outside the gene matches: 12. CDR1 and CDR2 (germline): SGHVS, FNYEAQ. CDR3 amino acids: CASSHSPTSGLTYNEQFF. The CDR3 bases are TGTGCCAGCAGCCATTCACCGACTAGCGGGCTGACCTACAATGAGCAGTTCTTC.

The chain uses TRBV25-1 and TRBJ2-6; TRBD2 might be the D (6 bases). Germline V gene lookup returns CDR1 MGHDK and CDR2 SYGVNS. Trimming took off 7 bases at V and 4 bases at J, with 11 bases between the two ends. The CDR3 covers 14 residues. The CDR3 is CASTPGGGANVLTF. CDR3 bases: TGTGCCAGCACCCCCGGGGGAGGGGCCAACGTCCTGACTTTC.

Here the CDR3 DNA reads TGTGCCAGCCGCGAACGCGGGGAAGAGACCCAGTACTTC. This codes for CASRERGEETQYF. This chain links TRBV5-4 with TRBJ2-5, with D possibly being TRBD2 (6 bases). Per the germline V gene, CDR1 is SGHNT and CDR2 is YYREEE (reference sequence). The CDR3 is 13 residues long. Trimming left V 7 bases short and J 3 bases short, with 13 bases between.

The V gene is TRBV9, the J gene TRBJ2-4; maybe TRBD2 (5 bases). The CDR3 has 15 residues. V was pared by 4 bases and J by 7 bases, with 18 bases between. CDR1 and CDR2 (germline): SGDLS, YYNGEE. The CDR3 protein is CASSPQLGKRNIQYF. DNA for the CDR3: TGTGCCAGCAGCCCCCAGCTAGGGAAGCGGAACATTCAGTACTTC. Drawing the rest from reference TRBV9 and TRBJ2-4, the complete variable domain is DSGVTQTPKHLITATGQRVTLRCSPRSGDLSVYWYQQSLDQGLQFLIQYYNGEERAKGNILERFSAQQFPDLHSELNLSSLELGDSALYFCASSPQLGKRNIQYFGAGTRLSVL.

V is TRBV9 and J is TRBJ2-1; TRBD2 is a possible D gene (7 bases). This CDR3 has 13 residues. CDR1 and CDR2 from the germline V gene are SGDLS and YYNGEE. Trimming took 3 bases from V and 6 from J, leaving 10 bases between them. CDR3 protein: CASSAGGSNEQFF. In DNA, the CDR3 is TGTGCCAGCAGCGCGGGGGGCTCCAATGAGCAGTTCTTC.

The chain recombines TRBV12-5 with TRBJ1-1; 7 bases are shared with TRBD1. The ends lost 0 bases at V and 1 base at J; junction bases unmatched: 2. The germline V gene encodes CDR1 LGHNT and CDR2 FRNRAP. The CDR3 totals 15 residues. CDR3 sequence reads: CASGLVWTGNTEAFF. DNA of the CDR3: TGTGCTAGTGGTTTGGTCTGGACAGGGAACACTGAAGCTTTCTTT.

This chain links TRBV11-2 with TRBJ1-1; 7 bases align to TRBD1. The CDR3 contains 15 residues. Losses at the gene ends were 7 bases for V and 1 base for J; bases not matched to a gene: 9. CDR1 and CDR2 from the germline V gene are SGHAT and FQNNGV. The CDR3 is CASTLLGQTNTEAFF. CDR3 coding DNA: TGTGCCAGCACCCTCTTGGGACAGACGAACACTGAAGCTTTCTTT.

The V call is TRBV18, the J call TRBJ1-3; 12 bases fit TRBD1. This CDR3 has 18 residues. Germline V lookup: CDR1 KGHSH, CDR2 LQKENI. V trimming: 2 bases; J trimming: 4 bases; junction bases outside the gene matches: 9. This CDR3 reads CASSPLQGQGASGNTIYF. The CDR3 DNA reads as TGTGCCAGCTCACCATTACAGGGACAGGGGGCTTCGGGAAACACCATATATTTT.

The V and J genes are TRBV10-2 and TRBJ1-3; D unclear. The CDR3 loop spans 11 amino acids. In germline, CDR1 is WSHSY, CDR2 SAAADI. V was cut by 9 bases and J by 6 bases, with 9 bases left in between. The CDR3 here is CASRSPNTIYF. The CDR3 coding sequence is TGCGCCAGTCGGTCCCCAAACACCATATATTTT.

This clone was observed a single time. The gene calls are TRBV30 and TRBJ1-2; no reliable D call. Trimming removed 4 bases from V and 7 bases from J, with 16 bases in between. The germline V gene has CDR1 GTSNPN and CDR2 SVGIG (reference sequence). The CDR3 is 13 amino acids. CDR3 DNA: TGTGCCTGGAAATCCGGGATGGAGGGTGGCTACACCTTC. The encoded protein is CAWKSGMEGGYTF.

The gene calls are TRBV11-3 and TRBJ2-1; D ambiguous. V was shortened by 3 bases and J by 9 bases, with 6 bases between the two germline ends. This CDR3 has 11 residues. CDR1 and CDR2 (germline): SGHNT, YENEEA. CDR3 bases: TGTGCCAGCAGCTTTGGGCGTGAGCAGTTCTTC. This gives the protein CASSFGREQFF.

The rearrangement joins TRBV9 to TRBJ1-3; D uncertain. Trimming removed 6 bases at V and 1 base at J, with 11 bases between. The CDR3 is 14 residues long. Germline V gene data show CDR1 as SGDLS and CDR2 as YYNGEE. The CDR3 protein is CASNPRGSGNTIYF. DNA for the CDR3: TGTGCCAGCAACCCCCGGGGATCTGGAAACACCATATATTTT.

For the CDR3, the DNA is TGTGCCAGCAGCGTAGCGGGGAACCCCACAGATACGCAGTATTTT. It specifies CASSVAGNPTDTQYF. V usage is TRBV9 and J usage is TRBJ2-3; TRBD2 is a possible D gene (5 bases). The CDR3 contains 15 residues. The germline V and J ends were trimmed by 0 bases and 2 bases, with 10 bases remaining between them. The germline V gene encodes CDR1 SGDLS and CDR2 YYNGEE.

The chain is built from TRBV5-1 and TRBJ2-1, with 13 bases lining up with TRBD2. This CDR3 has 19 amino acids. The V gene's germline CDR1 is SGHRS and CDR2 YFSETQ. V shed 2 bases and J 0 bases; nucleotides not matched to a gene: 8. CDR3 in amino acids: CASSFRLAGGTSSYNEQFF. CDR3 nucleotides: TGCGCCAGCAGCTTTAGACTAGCGGGGGGAACCAGCTCCTACAATGAGCAGTTCTTC.

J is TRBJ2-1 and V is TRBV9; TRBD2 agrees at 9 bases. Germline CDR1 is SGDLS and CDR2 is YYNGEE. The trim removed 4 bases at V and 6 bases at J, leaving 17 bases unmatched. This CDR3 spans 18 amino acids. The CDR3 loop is CASSILAGERRGGNEQFF. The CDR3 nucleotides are TGTGCCAGCAGCATATTAGCGGGGGAGCGGCGGGGCGGCAATGAGCAGTTCTTC.

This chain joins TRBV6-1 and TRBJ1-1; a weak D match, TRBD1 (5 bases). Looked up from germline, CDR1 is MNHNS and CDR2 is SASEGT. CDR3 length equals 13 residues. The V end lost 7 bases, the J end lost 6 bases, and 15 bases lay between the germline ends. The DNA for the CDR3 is TGTGCCAGCACTCTCTACCGGGGGTCTGAAGCTTTCTTT. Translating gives CASTLYRGSEAFF.

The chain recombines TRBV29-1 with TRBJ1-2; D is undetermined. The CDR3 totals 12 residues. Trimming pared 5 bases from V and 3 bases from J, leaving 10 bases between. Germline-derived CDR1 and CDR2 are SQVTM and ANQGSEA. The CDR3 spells CSVQREHYGYTF. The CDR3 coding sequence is TGCAGCGTTCAAAGGGAGCACTATGGCTACACCTTC.

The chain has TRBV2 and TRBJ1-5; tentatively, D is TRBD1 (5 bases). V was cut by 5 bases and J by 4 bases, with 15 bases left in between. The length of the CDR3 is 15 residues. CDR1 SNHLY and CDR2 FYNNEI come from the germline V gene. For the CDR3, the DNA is TGTGCCAGCAGTCGGTGGTCAAGGGGAAATCAGCCCCAGCATTTT. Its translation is CASSRWSRGNQPQHF. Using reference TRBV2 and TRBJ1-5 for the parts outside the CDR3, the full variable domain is EPEVTQTPSHQVTQMGQEVILRCVPISNHLYFYWYRQILGQKVEFLVSFYNNEISEKSEIFDDQFSVERPDGSNFTLKIRSTKLEDSAMYFCASSRWSRGNQPQHFGDGTRLSIL.